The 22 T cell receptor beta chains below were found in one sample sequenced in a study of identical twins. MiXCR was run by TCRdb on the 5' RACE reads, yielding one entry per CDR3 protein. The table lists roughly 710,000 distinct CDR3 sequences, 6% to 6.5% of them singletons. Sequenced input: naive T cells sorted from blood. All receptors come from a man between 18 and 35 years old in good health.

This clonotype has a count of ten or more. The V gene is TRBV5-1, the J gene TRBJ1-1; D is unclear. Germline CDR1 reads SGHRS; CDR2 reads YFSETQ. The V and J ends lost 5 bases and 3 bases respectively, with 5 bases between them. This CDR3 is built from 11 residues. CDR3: CASRSDTEAFF. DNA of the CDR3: TGCGCCAGCAGATCGGACACTGAAGCTTTCTTT.

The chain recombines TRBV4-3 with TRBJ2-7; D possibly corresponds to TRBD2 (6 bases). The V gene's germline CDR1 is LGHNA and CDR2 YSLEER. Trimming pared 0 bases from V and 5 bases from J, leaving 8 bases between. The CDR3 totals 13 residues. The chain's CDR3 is CASSQDWRDEQYF. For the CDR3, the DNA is TGCGCCAGCAGCCAAGATTGGAGGGACGAGCAGTACTTC.

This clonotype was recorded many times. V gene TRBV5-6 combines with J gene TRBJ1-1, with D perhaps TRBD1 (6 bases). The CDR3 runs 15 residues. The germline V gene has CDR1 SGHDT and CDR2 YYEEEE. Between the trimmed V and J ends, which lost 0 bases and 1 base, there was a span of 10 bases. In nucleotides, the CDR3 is TGTGCCAGCAGCTTGGCGACAGGACAGAACACTGAAGCTTTCTTT. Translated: CASSLATGQNTEAFF.

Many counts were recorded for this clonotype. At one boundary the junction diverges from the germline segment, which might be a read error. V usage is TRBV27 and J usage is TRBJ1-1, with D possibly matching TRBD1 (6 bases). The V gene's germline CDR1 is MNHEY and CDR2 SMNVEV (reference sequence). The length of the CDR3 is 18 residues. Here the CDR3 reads CASSLSIRDVRRGGEAFF. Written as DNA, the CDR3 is TGTGCCAGCAGCTTATCTATCCGCGACGTCCGAAGAGGGGGTGAAGCTTTCTTT.

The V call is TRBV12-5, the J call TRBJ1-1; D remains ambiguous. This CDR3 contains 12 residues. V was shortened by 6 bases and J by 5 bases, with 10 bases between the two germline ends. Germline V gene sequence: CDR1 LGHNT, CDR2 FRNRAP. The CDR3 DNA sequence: TGTGCTAGTGGCCTTGGTTATACTGAAGCTTTCTTT. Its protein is CASGLGYTEAFF.

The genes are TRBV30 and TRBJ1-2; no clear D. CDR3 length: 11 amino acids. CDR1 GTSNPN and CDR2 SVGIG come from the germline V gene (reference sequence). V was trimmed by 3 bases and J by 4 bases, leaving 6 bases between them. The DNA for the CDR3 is TGTGCCTGGAGCGACCGCTATGGCTACACCTTC. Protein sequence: CAWSDRYGYTF.

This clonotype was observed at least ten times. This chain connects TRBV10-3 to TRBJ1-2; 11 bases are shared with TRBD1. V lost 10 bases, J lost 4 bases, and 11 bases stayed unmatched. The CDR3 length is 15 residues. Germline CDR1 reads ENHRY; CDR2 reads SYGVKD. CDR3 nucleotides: TGTGCCACCGCCCCAGGACAGGGGGCGACCTATGGCTACACCTTC. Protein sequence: CATAPGQGATYGYTF.

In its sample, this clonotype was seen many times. CDR3: CSARDLEGGELFF. The DNA of the CDR3 is TGCAGTGCTAGAGATCTGGAGGGCGGGGAGCTGTTTTTT. The chain links TRBV20-1 to TRBJ2-2; D may be TRBD2 (6 bases). CDR3 size: 13 residues. Germline CDR1 DFQATT, CDR2 SNEGSKA (reference sequence). Trimming took 0 bases from V and 7 from J, leaving 9 bases between them.

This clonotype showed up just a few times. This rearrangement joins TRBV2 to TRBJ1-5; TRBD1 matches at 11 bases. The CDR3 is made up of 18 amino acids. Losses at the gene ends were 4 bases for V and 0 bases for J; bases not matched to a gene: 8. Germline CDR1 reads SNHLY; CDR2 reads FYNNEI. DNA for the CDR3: TGTGCCAGCAGTGTCACCGGGACAGGGGGATATAGCAATCAGCCCCAGCATTTT. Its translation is CASSVTGTGGYSNQPQHF.

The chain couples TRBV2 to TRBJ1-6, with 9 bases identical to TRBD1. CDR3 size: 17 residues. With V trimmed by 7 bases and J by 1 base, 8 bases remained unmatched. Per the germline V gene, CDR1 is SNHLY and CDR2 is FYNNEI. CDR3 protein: CASTDPGQGSYNSPLHF. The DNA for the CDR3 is TGTGCCAGCACGGATCCGGGACAGGGATCCTATAATTCACCCCTCCACTTT.

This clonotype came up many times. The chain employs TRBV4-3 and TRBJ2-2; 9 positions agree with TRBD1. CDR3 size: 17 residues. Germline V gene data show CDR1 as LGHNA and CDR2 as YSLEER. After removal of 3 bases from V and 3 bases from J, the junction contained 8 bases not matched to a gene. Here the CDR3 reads CASSHPGQGRDTGELFF. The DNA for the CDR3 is TGCGCCAGCAGCCATCCCGGACAGGGGAGGGACACCGGGGAGCTGTTTTTT.

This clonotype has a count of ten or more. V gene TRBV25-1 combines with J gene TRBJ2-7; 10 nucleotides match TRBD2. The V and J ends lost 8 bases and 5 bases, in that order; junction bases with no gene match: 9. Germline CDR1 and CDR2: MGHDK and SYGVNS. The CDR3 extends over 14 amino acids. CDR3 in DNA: TGTGCCAGCCAGCAACTAGCGGGAAGCAACGAGCAGTACTTC. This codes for CASQQLAGSNEQYF.

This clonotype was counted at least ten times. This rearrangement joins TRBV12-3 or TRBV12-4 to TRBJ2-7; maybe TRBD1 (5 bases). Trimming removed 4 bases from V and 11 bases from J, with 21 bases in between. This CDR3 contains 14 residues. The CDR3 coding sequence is TGTGCCAGCAGTTCGGTGGCAGGGCGCGGAATGGAGTACTTC. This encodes CASSSVAGRGMEYF.

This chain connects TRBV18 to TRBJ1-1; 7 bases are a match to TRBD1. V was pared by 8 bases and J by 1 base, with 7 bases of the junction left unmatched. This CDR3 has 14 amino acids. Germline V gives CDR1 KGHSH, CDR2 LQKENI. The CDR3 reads CASQLQGGNTEAFF. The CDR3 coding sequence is TGTGCCAGCCAACTTCAGGGGGGGAACACTGAAGCTTTCTTT.

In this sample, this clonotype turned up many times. DNA of the CDR3: TGTGCCATCAGTGGGTCAATCGAGAACACTGAAGCTTTCTTT. Its translation is CAISGSIENTEAFF. The chain links TRBV10-3 to TRBJ1-1; D uncertain. Deletions cut 4 bases from V and 1 base from J, with 10 bases between. The V gene's germline CDR1 is ENHRY and CDR2 SYGVKD. The CDR3 consists of 14 residues.

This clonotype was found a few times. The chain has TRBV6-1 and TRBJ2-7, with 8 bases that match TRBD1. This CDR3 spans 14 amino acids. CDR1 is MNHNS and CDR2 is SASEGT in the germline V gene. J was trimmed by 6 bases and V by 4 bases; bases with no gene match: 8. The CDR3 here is CASSVKDRAGEQYV. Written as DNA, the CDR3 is TGTGCCAGCAGTGTCAAGGACAGGGCAGGCGAGCAGTACGTC.

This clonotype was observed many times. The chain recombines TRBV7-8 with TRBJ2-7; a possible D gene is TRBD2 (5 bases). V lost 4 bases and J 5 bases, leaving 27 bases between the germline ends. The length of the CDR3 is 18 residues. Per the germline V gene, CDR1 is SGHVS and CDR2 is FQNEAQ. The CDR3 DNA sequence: TGTGCCAGCAGCTCCCGCCAACTAGGACGTGGCGCCCAACACGAGCAGTACTTC. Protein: CASSSRQLGRGAQHEQYF.

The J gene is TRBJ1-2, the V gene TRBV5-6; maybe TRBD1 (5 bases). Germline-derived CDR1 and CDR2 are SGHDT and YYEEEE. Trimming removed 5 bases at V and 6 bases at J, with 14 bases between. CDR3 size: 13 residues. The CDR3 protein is CASRSTVANGYTF. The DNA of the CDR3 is TGTGCCAGCAGGTCGACAGTCGCGAATGGCTACACCTTC.

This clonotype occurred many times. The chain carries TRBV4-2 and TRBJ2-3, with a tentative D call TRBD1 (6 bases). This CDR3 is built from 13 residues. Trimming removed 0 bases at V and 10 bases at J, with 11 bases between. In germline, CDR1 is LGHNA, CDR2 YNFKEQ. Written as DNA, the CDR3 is TGTGCCAGCAGCCAAGATCGGCCAGGGGCGCAGTATTTT. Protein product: CASSQDRPGAQYF.

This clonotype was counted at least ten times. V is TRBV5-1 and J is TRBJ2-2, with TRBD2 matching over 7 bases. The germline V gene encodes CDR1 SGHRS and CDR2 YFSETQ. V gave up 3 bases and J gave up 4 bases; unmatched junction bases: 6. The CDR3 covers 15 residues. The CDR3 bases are TGCGCCAGCAGCTCTGGGAGGGACGTCACCGGGGAGCTGTTTTTT. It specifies CASSSGRDVTGELFF.

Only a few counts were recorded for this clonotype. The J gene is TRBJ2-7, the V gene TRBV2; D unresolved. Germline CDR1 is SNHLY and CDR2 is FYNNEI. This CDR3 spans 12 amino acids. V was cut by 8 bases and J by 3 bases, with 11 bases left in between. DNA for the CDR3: TGTGCCAGCGGAGTAGAGAACTACGAGCAGTACGTC. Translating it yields CASGVENYEQYV.

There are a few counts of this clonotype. This chain's CDR3 is CASSALGQGAVNEQFF. For the CDR3, the DNA is TGTGCCAGCAGCGCTTTAGGGCAGGGGGCTGTCAATGAGCAGTTCTTC. V is TRBV5-6 and J is TRBJ2-1; TRBD1 matches 8 bases. The CDR3 contains 16 residues. Germline V gene sequence: CDR1 SGHDT, CDR2 YYEEEE. V trimming: 4 bases; J trimming: 6 bases; junction bases outside the gene matches: 12.